This TCR beta chain appears in the sequencing data of a study of blood T cells in healthy people across ages (dated by TCRdb to about 2015). At the level of the whole study: In model experiments, roughly one uniquely barcoded TCR beta cDNA molecule per two T cells was captured by template switching. To track age-related changes in TCR beta repertoire diversity, the study relied on deep sequencing normalized with unique cDNA molecular identifiers. Donors were grouped into four age groups: young (average approximately 15 years), middle-aged (about 40), aged (around 60) and long-lived (over 80). Using the same blood draw, the study looked at two additional independent replicas of 1 million unique cDNA reads for two donors, one aged 18 to 30 and the other aged 80 or older.

The 35 to 40 donors, aged about 6 to 95 years, were systemically healthy Caucasian individuals from Russia. Each donor gave 8 to 10 milliliters of peripheral blood, collected into EDTA-treated Vacutainer tubes. Ficoll-Paque density-gradient centrifugation was used to isolate PBMCs, with at least 6.5 million per sample. Trizol reagent was used to extract total RNA from the PBMCs, yielding at least 5.5 micrograms per sample. For every donor, an aliquot of PBMCs went through flow cytometry to measure the percentages of naive CD45RAhigh/CD27high T cells. V drops 0 bases and J drops 5 bases, leaving 14 bases in between. The CDR3 measures 15 amino acids from cysteine to phenylalanine. The entry retains the CDR3 DNA only, 45 bases that are in frame from base 1. Looking up the germline V gene yields CDR1 SGDLS and CDR2 YYNGEE. The library was built by means of 5' RACE. The sequencing machine was an Illumina HiSeq 2500. A second PCR of about 7 to 12 cycles was run with a J-beta primer mix and a sample-barcoded 5' primer. A unique molecular identifier was introduced onto each TCR beta cDNA molecule by a template-switch 5' adaptor carrying 12 random nucleotides. Each sample yielded at least 2.5 million CDR3-containing paired-end reads. All of the RNA was converted into first-strand cDNA using the Mint cDNA synthesis kit, with a TRBC-specific oligonucleotide serving as the primer. Following uracil-DNA glycosylase treatment, a first 18-cycle PCR with universal primers M1SS and BC2_uni_R was performed on all cDNA. In the paper's pipeline: Each sample was normalized by randomly selecting 1 million high-quality reads, each carrying a distinct molecular identifier. Instead of being binned into consensus sequences, reads with shared molecular identifiers were discarded. CDR3 identification, clonotype clustering and error correction used MiTCR with a Q25 quality threshold and the strictest error-elimination algorithm. A nonparametric unseen species model using Euler transformation provided a lower-bound estimate of total TCR beta diversity. TCRdb ran its own pipeline on the public reads, namely fastp trimming at Q25 and MiXCR clone calling, and kept in-frame beta chains. Rows are unified per CDR3 protein, each entry keeping the most common DNA and genes. TCRdb, not the original authors, processed these V and J calls. This sample comprises some 1,000,000 distinct CDR3 sequences, approximately 26% of them detected only once. Approximately 0.7% of the sample is in the top ten clones.

Points on this clonotype: What this receptor recognizes is not known. The sample holds no much larger clone one base away, and base qualities are not on file.

Overall study outcomes, separate from this receptor: As age increased, observed TCR beta diversity per million T cells dropped in a roughly linear way, and a significant reduction was already evident by age about 40. Total diversity estimates from one million sequenced T cells were considered lower bounds and underestimates. Because the CMV infection status of the donors was unknown, age-related changes in expanded clonotypes may potentially have been confounded. There was a strong correlation between observed TCR beta diversity and the percentage of naive T cells measured by flow cytometry. Since profiling was done on bulk unsorted PBMCs, naive and antigen-experienced compartments could not be conclusively compared. The long-lived group showed more naive CD4+ T cells, fewer expanded clones and increased TCR diversity than the aged group, suggesting age selection.

These same data were also listed under a study on T cells of mothers and their children. That second publication adds: Nine systemically healthy Caucasian individuals served as donors, namely three mothers together with their six children. cDNA synthesis consumed the entire amount of extracted RNA, loaded at about 1.6 ug RNA in each 15 ul reaction. In the second PCR, the M1S primer added sample barcodes and 2-4 random nucleotides. Over 10 million TCR beta CDR3 reads came from each mother, compared with approximately 2.8 million reads from each child. TCR recombination output is similarly shaped by thymic selection in related and unrelated pairs, with a minor effect exerted by inherited differences. Normalized repertoire overlap was always found to be slightly, but never significantly, higher in related mother-child pairs than in unrelated mother-child pairs. No persistent microchimeric T cell clones were found, with a detection sensitivity of roughly 100 clones per million clonotypes. The study used deep NGS to compare TCR beta repertoires of mothers and children, seeking features distinguishing related mother-child pairs from unrelated individuals. On average, the children were approximately 12 +/- 4 years old, while the mothers were about 40 +/- 4 years old. Libraries were sequenced on Illumina HiSeq 2000 with 100+100 nt paired-end reads after adapter ligation with NEBNext reagents. To avoid cross-contamination, the mother libraries and the child libraries were prepared a month apart and sequenced in separate runs. Each donor had between roughly 450,000 and 2,100,000 distinct TCR beta clonotypes identified. Naive TCR beta clonotypes were estimated from low-frequency clonotypes matched to each donor's FACS-determined naive share, without sorting.

The TCR originated in a girl aged 2 to 9 in good health. The chain was built from TRBV9 and TRBJ2-5; the D gene is possibly TRBD2, with 6 bases matching. Material: blood. The DNA reads as follows: TGTGCCAGCAGCGTAGTCGTAGGAGGGGTCGAGACCCAGTACTTC. It specifies CASSVVVGGVETQYF. When the CDR3 is completed using the reference TRBV9 and TRBJ2-5 genes on either side, the full variable domain is DSGVTQTPKHLITATGQRVTLRCSPRSGDLSVYWYQQSLDQGLQFLIQYYNGEERAKGNILERFSAQQFPDLHSELNLSSLELGDSALYFCASSVVVGGVETQYFGPGTRLLVL.